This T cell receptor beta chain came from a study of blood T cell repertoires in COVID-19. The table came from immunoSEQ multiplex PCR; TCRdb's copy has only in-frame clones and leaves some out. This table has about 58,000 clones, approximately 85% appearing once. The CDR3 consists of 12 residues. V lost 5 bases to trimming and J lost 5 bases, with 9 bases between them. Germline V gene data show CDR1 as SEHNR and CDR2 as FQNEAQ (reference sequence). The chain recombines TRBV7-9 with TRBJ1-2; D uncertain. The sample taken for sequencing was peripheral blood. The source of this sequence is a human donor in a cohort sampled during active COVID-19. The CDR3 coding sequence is TGTGCCAGCAGCCCACCGGGATATGGCTACACCTTC. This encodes CASSPPGYGYTF.